This TCR beta chain stems from a study of blood T cell repertoires in COVID-19. Overall study: From the United States, Italy and Spain came samples of acute and convalescent COVID-19. Sample material is recorded as cDNA or gDNA derived from T cells, B-cell-depleted T cells, or PBMCs.

J lost 1 base, V lost 2 bases, and 4 bases had no gene match. This CDR3 has 15 amino acids. CDR1 is ENHRY and CDR2 is SYGVKD in the germline V gene. Original processing notes: Amplification of reference gene primers provided the estimated nucleated cell counts. Data came from immunoSEQ multiplex PCR; TCRdb stores just in-frame clones and leaves some out. For V, J and clone size, that table is used; D and trimming come from the DNA. This table has some 53,000 clones, less than 95% appearing once. The rearrangement links TRBV10-3 to TRBJ1-2; 7 positions match TRBD1. This TCR was sampled from a human donor in a cohort sampled during active COVID-19. Input material: peripheral blood. Here the CDR3 reads CAISEGTAVNYGYTF. For the CDR3, the DNA is TGTGCCATCAGTGAGGGGACAGCCGTTAACTATGGCTACACCTTC.